Below, 31 T cell receptor beta chains from the same sample are listed, as sequenced in a study of human versus mouse CDR3 diversity and MHC coevolution. The data were produced by immunoSEQ multiplex PCR, yet TCRdb's version contains in-frame clones alone and is incomplete. The repertoire has 50,000 to 70,000 clones, around 94% of them found once; the top ten carry approximately 17%. Sequencing was performed on naive CD4+ T cells from blood. Stated subset: CD45RO-negative CD62L-positive naive CD4 T cells. These receptors were collected from a person between 60 and 70 years old in good health.

This chain connects TRBV5-1 to TRBJ2-2, with D maybe TRBD2 (6 bases). The germline V gene encodes CDR1 SGHRS and CDR2 YFSETQ. V shed 1 base and J shed 4 bases, with 11 bases lying between them. This CDR3 region has 15 residues. CDR3 bases: TGCGCCAGCAGCTTGAGTGGAGGGGCCACCGGGGAGCTGTTTTTT. Its translation: CASSLSGGATGELFF.

In its sample, this clone was seen a few times. The V and J genes are TRBV10-1 and TRBJ1-1; D might be TRBD1 (6 bases). CDR3 length equals 13 residues. V lost 8 bases, J lost 5 bases, and 15 bases lay in between. CDR1 and CDR2 from the germline V gene are WNHNN and SYGVQD (reference sequence). The CDR3 here is CASAPGGATEAFF. Written as DNA, the CDR3 is TGCGCCAGCGCCCCGGGGGGGGCAACTGAAGCTTTCTTT.

The CDR3, as DNA: TGTGCCAGCTCACCAGGACTGGCTACCTACGAGCAGTACTTC. Amino acids: CASSPGLATYEQYF. This chain links TRBV18 with TRBJ2-7; D may be TRBD2 (5 bases). The CDR3 has 14 amino acids. The V gene lost 2 bases and the J gene lost 2 bases, with 10 bases spanning the gap. CDR1 and CDR2 (germline): KGHSH, LQKENI.

V and J are TRBV5-5 and TRBJ1-2; no definite D call. Trimming shortened V by 4 bases and J by 8 bases, and 18 bases separated the two germline ends. CDR3 size: 14 residues. Germline V lookup: CDR1 SGHKS, CDR2 YYEKEE (reference sequence). This CDR3 is CASSRGTGIRGYTF. The CDR3 DNA reads as TGTGCCAGCAGCCGCGGCACGGGAATACGCGGCTACACCTTC.

The chain employs TRBV28 and TRBJ1-2; D is possibly TRBD1 (5 bases). This CDR3 region has 15 residues. CDR1 is MDHEN and CDR2 is SYDVKM in the germline V gene. V lost 4 bases to trimming and J lost 0 bases, with 12 bases between them. The CDR3 DNA reads as TGTGCCAGCAGTTATATAGGGGAAGCTAACTATGGCTACACCTTC. This sequence encodes CASSYIGEANYGYTF.

The DNA of the CDR3 is TGTGCCAGCAGTTGGTCTGGAGCTGGAAACACCATATATTTT. This sequence encodes CASSWSGAGNTIYF. The chain links TRBV6-1 to TRBJ1-3; D remains ambiguous. This CDR3 has 14 residues. V was cut by 5 bases and J by 2 bases, with 10 bases left in between. CDR1 is MNHNS, CDR2 SASEGT, per germline.

V and J are TRBV6-6 and TRBJ1-4; D perhaps matches TRBD1 (6 bases). The ends were cut back, 2 bases at V and 7 bases at J, with 11 bases in the middle. The CDR3 loop spans 14 amino acids. CDR1 and CDR2 (germline): MNHNY, SVGAGI (reference sequence). The chain's CDR3 is CASSYGQMLEKLFF. For the CDR3, the DNA is TGTGCCAGCAGTTACGGACAGATGCTTGAAAAACTGTTTTTT.

The rearrangement joins TRBV6-1 to TRBJ2-1, with TRBD2 matching over 10 bases. Germline-derived CDR1 and CDR2 are MNHNS and SASEGT. V dropped 4 bases and J dropped 10; count of bases not matched to a gene: 10. This CDR3 has 15 amino acids. The CDR3 region has the DNA TGTGCCAGCAGTGGGGGGAGAGCGGGAGGGCCAGAGCAGTTCTTC. Encoded protein: CASSGGRAGGPEQFF.

The CDR3 DNA sequence: TGTGCCAGCTCCCGAGGACTAGCGGGAACAGATACGCAGTATTTT. This gives the protein CASSRGLAGTDTQYF. The chain employs TRBV18 and TRBJ2-3; 12 bases line up with TRBD2. This CDR3 is built from 15 residues. The germline CDR1 and CDR2 sequences are KGHSH and LQKENI. Trimming cost V 6 bases and J 3 bases; bases outside gene matches: 4.

V usage is TRBV11-2 and J usage is TRBJ2-2; 8 nucleotides line up with TRBD1. There are 15 residues in the CDR3. CDR1 SGHAT and CDR2 FQNNGV come from the germline V gene. The V segment lost 7 bases and the J segment 0 bases; nucleotides outside the gene matches: 4. The CDR3 DNA reads as TGTGCCAGCACCCTGGGACAGGCGAACACCGGGGAGCTGTTTTTT. This sequence encodes CASTLGQANTGELFF.

The chain combines TRBV11-3 with TRBJ2-3; D perhaps matches TRBD2 (6 bases). CDR1 SGHNT and CDR2 YENEEA come from the germline V gene. With 3 bases removed from V and 2 bases from J, the gap between germline ends came to 12 bases. This CDR3 has 15 amino acids. This CDR3 is CASSLEGTDTDTQYF. CDR3 coding DNA: TGTGCCAGCAGCTTGGAGGGCACCGACACAGATACGCAGTATTTT.

The chain is built from TRBV6-5 and TRBJ1-1; 11 bases line up with TRBD1. Germline CDR1 is MNHEY and CDR2 is SVGAGI. Trimming took 2 bases from V and 6 from J; bases not matched to a gene: 2. The CDR3 spans 14 residues. CDR3 coding DNA: TGTGCCAGCAGTTACGGACAGGGGGCGGCTGAAGCTTTCTTT. It translates to CASSYGQGAAEAFF.

This chain joins TRBV27 and TRBJ1-1, with a possible D match to TRBD1 (5 bases). The length of the CDR3 is 13 residues. Trimming cost V 7 bases and J 1 base, with 10 bases left between them. The germline V gene has CDR1 MNHEY and CDR2 SMNVEV (reference sequence). The CDR3 is CASIGRANTEAFF. The CDR3 DNA is TGTGCCAGCATAGGCAGGGCGAACACTGAAGCTTTCTTT.

The chain links TRBV11-3 to TRBJ2-1; D might be TRBD2 (6 bases). Trimming removed 0 bases from V and 9 bases from J, with 15 bases in between. The germline CDR1 and CDR2 sequences are SGHNT and YENEEA. The CDR3 runs to 15 residues. This CDR3 reads CASSLDLSGSREQFF. The CDR3 bases are TGTGCCAGCAGCTTAGATCTGTCCGGGAGCCGTGAGCAGTTCTTC.

This clone was counted a single time. The rearrangement joins TRBV13 to TRBJ2-6, with no clear D. CDR3 length: 13 amino acids. From germline, CDR1 is PRHDT and CDR2 FYEKMQ (reference sequence). V was clipped by 1 base and J by 8 bases, with 6 bases between them. The CDR3 loop is CASSLATSNVLTF. The DNA of the CDR3 is TGTGCCAGCAGCTTAGCTACGTCCAACGTCCTGACTTTC.

V usage is TRBV11-1 and J usage is TRBJ2-7, with 8 bases identical to TRBD1. The CDR3 is made up of 15 amino acids. CDR1 SGHAT and CDR2 FQDESV come from the germline V gene (reference sequence). With 1 base clipped from V and 3 bases from J, the junction kept 5 bases outside the gene matches. The CDR3 protein is CASSLEGQALYEQYF. CDR3 in DNA: TGTGCCAGCAGCTTAGAGGGACAGGCCCTCTACGAGCAGTACTTC.

The gene calls are TRBV10-3 and TRBJ2-1, with a weak D call TRBD1 (6 bases). Trimming removed 3 bases from V and 5 bases from J, with 8 bases in between. The CDR3 is 13 amino acids. Germline loops: CDR1 ENHRY, CDR2 SYGVKD. The CDR3 reads CAISDRTDNEQFF. CDR3 DNA sequence: TGTGCCATCAGTGACCGGACAGACAATGAGCAGTTCTTC.

The V and J genes are TRBV7-9 and TRBJ2-5, with 11 bases aligning to TRBD2. The DNA end is a closer match to TRBJ2-7, so the J assignment may be wrong. The CDR3 runs 17 residues. Germline CDR1 SEHNR, CDR2 FQNEAQ (reference sequence). The CDR3 sequence is CASSLPRIAGGPDEQYF. The CDR3 DNA reads as TGTGCCAGCAGCTTGCCAAGGATAGCGGGAGGGCCCGACGAGCAGTACTTC.

The rearrangement links TRBV29-1 to TRBJ1-2, with TRBD1 matching 7 bases. Unmatched junction bases numbered 1, after V lost 6 bases and J lost 0 bases. Germline V gives CDR1 SQVTM, CDR2 ANQGSEA. This CDR3 spans 12 amino acids. For the CDR3, the DNA is TGCAGCGTGGGGACAGCTAACTATGGCTACACCTTC. Its protein product is CSVGTANYGYTF. The full variable domain, with the rest looked up from reference TRBV29-1 and TRBJ1-2, is SAVISQKPSRDICQRGTSLTIQCQVDSQVTMMFWYRQQPGQSLTLIATANQGSEATYESGFVIDKFPISRPNLTFSTLTVSNMSPEDSSIYLCSVGTANYGYTFGSGTRLTVV.

The chain is built from TRBV30 and TRBJ2-5, with 10 positions matching TRBD2. Trimming took 3 bases from V and 2 from J; bases not matched to a gene: 9. The CDR3 length is 16 residues. Germline CDR1 is GTSNPN and CDR2 is SVGIG (reference sequence). CDR3 in amino acids: CAWSGQTSGQQETQYF. In DNA, the CDR3 is TGTGCCTGGAGCGGACAGACTAGCGGGCAACAAGAGACCCAGTACTTC.

The chain is built from TRBV9 and TRBJ2-1; the match to TRBD2 covers 8 bases. Looked up from germline, CDR1 is SGDLS and CDR2 is YYNGEE. V lost 4 bases, J lost 8 bases, and 11 bases stayed unmatched. The CDR3 totals 15 residues. In nucleotides, the CDR3 is TGTGCCAGCAGCCCCGCGGGGAGCGGGAGTCATGAGCAGTTCTTC. Amino acids: CASSPAGSGSHEQFF.

The chain joins TRBV6-5 to TRBJ2-7; 10 nucleotides align to TRBD1. CDR3 length equals 14 residues. V shed 10 bases, J shed 0 bases, and the junction held 6 bases outside the gene matches. Germline-derived CDR1 and CDR2 are MNHEY and SVGAGI. The CDR3 spells CATHRDRGSYEQYF. The CDR3 nucleotides are TGTGCCACCCACCGGGACAGGGGCTCCTACGAGCAGTACTTC.

The rearrangement uses TRBV5-1 and TRBJ2-5, with TRBD1 matching over 7 bases. This CDR3 region has 14 residues. V lost 5 bases and J lost 5; bases outside the gene matches: 9. Germline CDR1 is SGHRS and CDR2 is YFSETQ. The CDR3 bases are TGCGCCAGCAGTCCGGGGACAGACCTTGAGACCCAGTACTTC. This gives the protein CASSPGTDLETQYF.

The chain recombines TRBV7-3 with TRBJ1-5; TRBD1 is a possible D gene (6 bases). V lost 2 bases to trimming and J lost 3 bases, with 17 bases between them. The CDR3 consists of 17 residues. Germline assignment: CDR1 SGHTA and CDR2 FQGTGA. CDR3 sequence: CASSLHGTPKPNQPQHF. CDR3 bases: TGTGCCAGCAGCTTACATGGGACACCTAAACCCAATCAGCCCCAGCATTTT. Filled out from reference TRBV7-3 and TRBJ1-5, the complete variable domain reads GAGVSQTPSNKVTEKGKYVELRCDPISGHTALYWYRQSLGQGPEFLIYFQGTGAADDSGLPNDRFFAVRPEGSVSTLKIQRTERGDSAVYLCASSLHGTPKPNQPQHFGDGTRLSIL.

The rearrangement uses TRBV9 and TRBJ1-2; the D is unclear. Germline V lookup: CDR1 SGDLS, CDR2 YYNGEE. CDR3 length: 13 residues. V was clipped by 0 bases and J by 1 base, with 4 bases between them. The CDR3 spells CASSVDYNYGYTF. The CDR3 coding sequence is TGTGCCAGCAGCGTAGACTATAACTATGGCTACACCTTC.

The V gene is TRBV11-3, the J gene TRBJ2-7; D call uncertain. Germline lookup yields CDR1 SGHNT and CDR2 YENEEA. V lost 5 bases, J lost 6 bases, and 17 bases lay in between. The CDR3 extends over 14 amino acids. The CDR3 DNA is TGTGCCAGCAGCAACCCGTCGACTGCTGGCGAGCAGTACTTC. Translating gives CASSNPSTAGEQYF. The complete variable domain, with remaining parts taken from reference TRBV11-3 and TRBJ2-7, reads EAGVVQSPRYKIIEKKQPVAFWCNPISGHNTLYWYLQNLGQGPELLIRYENEEAVDDSQLPKDRFSAERLKGVDSTLKIQPAELGDSAVYLCASSNPSTAGEQYFGPGTRLTVT.

The rearrangement links TRBV5-1 to TRBJ1-1; 7 bases match TRBD1. Looked up from germline, CDR1 is SGHRS and CDR2 is YFSETQ. The CDR3 extends over 16 amino acids. Trimming cost V 4 bases and J 0 bases; bases outside gene matches: 9. The CDR3 here is CASSQRPGQLNTEAFF. Written as DNA, the CDR3 is TGCGCCAGCAGCCAGAGACCGGGACAGCTGAACACTGAAGCTTTCTTT.

This clone was recorded once. This chain uses TRBV2 with TRBJ2-5, with TRBD2 matching 9 bases. The CDR3 loop spans 14 amino acids. Losses at the gene ends were 6 bases for V and 3 bases for J; bases not matched to a gene: 5. Germline-derived CDR1 and CDR2 are SNHLY and FYNNEI. CDR3 in amino acids: CASRFRLAEETQYF. For the CDR3, the DNA is TGTGCCAGCAGGTTCAGACTAGCGGAAGAGACCCAGTACTTC.

This chain uses TRBV27 with TRBJ2-5, with no clear D. The CDR3 loop spans 13 amino acids. The germline gives CDR1 MNHEY, CDR2 SMNVEV (reference sequence). V shed 3 bases and J shed 3 bases, with 8 bases lying between them. CDR3 in amino acids: CASSFWQEETQYF. CDR3 bases: TGTGCCAGCAGTTTTTGGCAGGAAGAGACCCAGTACTTC.

This chain uses TRBV9 with TRBJ2-1, with 10 bases aligning to TRBD2. V was pared by 0 bases and J by 1 base, with 13 bases of the junction left unmatched. The CDR3 is made up of 20 amino acids. From germline, CDR1 is SGDLS and CDR2 YYNGEE. The CDR3 is CASSVGTSGRSERSYNEQFF. The DNA of the CDR3 is TGTGCCAGCAGCGTAGGGACTAGCGGAAGAAGTGAGCGGTCCTACAATGAGCAGTTCTTC.

The gene calls are TRBV2 and TRBJ2-3, with 10 bases aligning to TRBD2. The germline V gene has CDR1 SNHLY and CDR2 FYNNEI. The ends lost 5 bases at V and 7 bases at J; junction bases unmatched: 15. The CDR3 is 17 amino acids. The DNA for the CDR3 is TGTGCCAGCAGTCCCCTCCAACTAGCGGGAAGCGATTATACGCAGTATTTT. Translation: CASSPLQLAGSDYTQYF.